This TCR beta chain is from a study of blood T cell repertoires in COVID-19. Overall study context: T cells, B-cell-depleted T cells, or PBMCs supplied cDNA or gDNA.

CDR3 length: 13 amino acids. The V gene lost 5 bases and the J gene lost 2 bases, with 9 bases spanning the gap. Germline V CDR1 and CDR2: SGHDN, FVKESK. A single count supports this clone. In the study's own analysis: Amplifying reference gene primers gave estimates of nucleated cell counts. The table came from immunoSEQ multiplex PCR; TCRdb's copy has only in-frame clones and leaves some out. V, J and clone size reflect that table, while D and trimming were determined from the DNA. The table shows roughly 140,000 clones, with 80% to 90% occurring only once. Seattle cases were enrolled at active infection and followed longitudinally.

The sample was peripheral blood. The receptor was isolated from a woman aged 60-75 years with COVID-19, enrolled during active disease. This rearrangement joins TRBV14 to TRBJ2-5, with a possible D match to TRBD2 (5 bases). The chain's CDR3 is CASSSRLQETQYF. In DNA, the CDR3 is TGTGCCAGCAGCTCTCGACTACAAGAGACCCAGTACTTC. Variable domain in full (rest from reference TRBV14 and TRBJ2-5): EAGVTQFPSHSVIEKGQTVTLRCDPISGHDNLYWYRRVMGKEIKFLLHFVKESKQDESGMPNNRFLAERTGGTYSTLKVQPAELEDSGVYFCASSSRLQETQYFGPGTRLLVL.